This T cell receptor (beta chain) originates from a study of CD8 T cells in Susac syndrome. Germline V gives CDR1 SGHAT, CDR2 FQNNGV. This CDR3 contains 13 residues. Trimming left V 5 bases short and J 5 bases short, with 11 bases between. An amount of RNA that ranged from roughly 0.45 to 1 ug was reverse transcribed with random hexamers. An immunoSEQ multiplex PCR generated amplified TCR beta CDR3 products spanning 54 Vbeta and 13 Jbeta. TCRdb re-derived calls from the immunoSEQ multiplex PCR reads in MiXCR, one entry per CDR3 protein. Of approximately 130,000 distinct CDR3 sequences listed, under 95% are singletons. CD8+ and CD4+ T cells taken from blood had their TCR beta sequenced. The study used treatment-naive patients who had stable or active relapsing-remitting disease as multiple sclerosis controls. Negative isolation yielded CD8+ and CD4+ T cells; FACS enriched TEMRA cells.

Specimen: CD8+ T cells from PBMCs. The chain couples TRBV11-2 to TRBJ2-3; no clear D. The TCR originated in a human donor with multiple sclerosis. In nucleotides, the CDR3 is TGTGCCAGCAGCCTCATTACGATAGATACGCAGTATTTT. As protein: CASSLITIDTQYF.